These 13 T cell receptor beta chains originate from one sample sequenced in a study of vaccination and CD4 T cells after COVID-19 (dated by TCRdb to 2022 to 2024). The method was PCR. Reads for this sample came from an Illumina iSeq 100. At the Johns Hopkins FTIC core, DNA from the cultured CD4+ T cells underwent TCR sequencing with the Oncomine TCR Beta short-read assay. TCRdb trimmed public reads at Q25 via fastp, called clones via MiXCR and kept in-frame beta chains. Rows matching on CDR3 protein sequence are summarized as one entry with the most common DNA and genes. The sample records over 10,000 distinct CDR3 sequences, 35% of which are singletons. The top ten clonotypes cover 9% to 13% of the sample. These TCRs are of unknown antigen specificity. The treatment or condition label of this sample denotes: approximately 9-day PBMC culture with coronavirus spike peptide pools or control peptides (ViraFEST assay).

The sample comprised CD4+ T cells from blood, cultured in vitro. All receptors derive from a human donor who had recovered from COVID-19.

V usage is TRBV29-1 and J usage is TRBJ2-3, with D uncertain. Germline values: CDR1 SQVTM, CDR2 ANQGSEA. CDR3 size: 14 residues. V was shortened by 4 bases and J by 4 bases, with 15 bases between the two germline ends. This CDR3 reads CSVVVVPTPDTQYF. The CDR3, as DNA: TGCAGCGTTGTTGTAGTTCCCACCCCAGATACGCAGTATTTT.

V usage is TRBV27 and J usage is TRBJ2-3; the D is unclear. CDR1 MNHEY and CDR2 SMNVEV come from the germline V gene (reference sequence). The CDR3 extends over 13 amino acids. V gave up 3 bases and J gave up 2 bases, with 6 bases separating them. The CDR3 region is CASSFRLTDTQYF. In DNA, the CDR3 is TGTGCCAGCAGTTTCCGGCTCACAGATACGCAGTATTTT.

This clonotype was counted between two and nine times. This rearrangement joins TRBV2 to TRBJ2-7; the match to TRBD2 covers 7 bases. V shed 11 bases, J shed 1 base, and the junction held 11 bases outside the gene matches. The germline V gene encodes CDR1 SNHLY and CDR2 FYNNEI. CDR3 size: 14 residues. This chain's CDR3 is CAGGEGLLSYEQYF. The CDR3 coding sequence is TGTGCCGGGGGGGAGGGGTTATTATCCTACGAGCAGTACTTC.

This clonotype was picked up a small number of times. The chain is built from TRBV6-1 and TRBJ1-2; D gene ambiguous. This CDR3 spans 13 amino acids. The V end was cut by 3 bases, the J end by 5 bases, with 10 bases between. Germline assignment: CDR1 MNHNS and CDR2 SASEGT. CDR3 DNA: TGTGCCAGCAGTGAGGGGATGTGGTATGGCTACACCTTC. The encoded protein is CASSEGMWYGYTF.

This clonotype was seen only a few times. The CDR3 DNA is TGTGCCAGCAGTTTTCGGAACTCCTACAATGAGCAGTTCTTC. Translating it yields CASSFRNSYNEQFF. The chain carries TRBV28 and TRBJ2-1; no clear D gene. The CDR3 spans 14 residues. The germline V gene encodes CDR1 MDHEN and CDR2 SYDVKM. V gave up 3 bases and J gave up 0 bases, with 6 bases separating them. Full variable domain (missing parts from reference TRBV28 and TRBJ2-1): DVKVTQSSRYLVKRTGEKVFLECVQDMDHENMFWYRQDPGLGLRLIYFSYDVKMKEKGDIPEGYSVSREKKERFSLILESASTNQTSMYLCASSFRNSYNEQFFGPGTRLTVL.

This chain links TRBV6-1 with TRBJ2-7, with 7 bases aligning to TRBD1. V dropped 4 bases and J dropped 6; count of bases not matched to a gene: 9. This CDR3 has 14 residues. Per the germline V gene, CDR1 is MNHNS and CDR2 is SASEGT. As DNA, the CDR3 is TGTGCCAGCAGTGTGGACAGGCGGTTGAGCGAGCAGTACTTC. Encoded protein: CASSVDRRLSEQYF.

This clonotype was observed a handful of times. The genes are TRBV20-1 and TRBJ2-1; D is undetermined. This CDR3 region has 14 residues. CDR1 DFQATT and CDR2 SNEGSKA come from the germline V gene (reference sequence). Trimming took 2 bases from V and 3 from J, leaving 11 bases between them. The CDR3 loop reads CSARKINDYNEQFF. The CDR3, as DNA: TGCAGTGCTAGAAAAATTAACGACTACAATGAGCAGTTCTTC.

This chain links TRBV20-1 with TRBJ2-1; TRBD2 agrees at 12 bases. Losses at the gene ends were 0 bases for V and 15 bases for J; bases not matched to a gene: 9. The length of the CDR3 is 14 residues. The germline V gene encodes CDR1 DFQATT and CDR2 SNEGSKA (reference sequence). CDR3 sequence (DNA): TGCAGTGCTAGAGATTCGCTAGCGGGAGGGCCATCGTTCTTC. This encodes CSARDSLAGGPSFF.

This clonotype was observed a single time. The rearrangement joins TRBV3-1 to TRBJ1-2, with D hard to call. The ends were cut back, 1 base at V and 5 bases at J, with 8 bases in the middle. This CDR3 comprises 13 residues. The germline CDR1 and CDR2 sequences are LGHDT and YNNKEL (reference sequence). CDR3 loop: CASSQVKGYGYTF. The CDR3 DNA sequence: TGTGCCAGCAGCCAAGTAAAGGGTTATGGCTACACCTTC.

The chain carries TRBV6-4 and TRBJ1-1; no reliable D call. This CDR3 region has 14 residues. CDR1 is MRHNA and CDR2 is SNTAGT in the germline V gene. Between the trimmed V and J ends, which lost 0 bases and 4 bases, there was a span of 9 bases. The CDR3 sequence is CASSDSNRPTEAFF. The CDR3 coding sequence is TGTGCCAGCAGTGACTCGAACAGACCCACTGAAGCTTTCTTT.

J is TRBJ2-2 and V is TRBV7-9; 10 nucleotides align to TRBD2. The CDR3 contains 15 residues. Germline V gene lookup returns CDR1 SEHNR and CDR2 FQNEAQ (reference sequence). V lost 6 bases to trimming and J lost 1 base; unmatched junction nucleotides: 2. The DNA for the CDR3 is TGTGCCAGCAGGCGACTAGCGGGGAACACCGGGGAGCTGTTTTTT. The encoded protein is CASRRLAGNTGELFF.

CDR3 coding DNA: TGTGCCAGCAGGGACCAAGGGACAGGGAAAGGTAGGGTGCCAGATACGCAGTATTTT. Protein sequence: CASRDQGTGKGRVPDTQYF. The chain recombines TRBV12-3 or TRBV12-4 with TRBJ2-3; 9 nucleotides match TRBD1. With V trimmed by 6 bases and J by 4 bases, 20 bases remained unmatched. CDR3 length equals 19 residues.

Only a few counts were recorded for this clonotype. The chain has TRBV5-4 and TRBJ2-3; 7 bases map to TRBD2. V lost 0 bases to trimming and J lost 3 bases; unmatched junction nucleotides: 7. Germline CDR1 reads SGHNT; CDR2 reads YYREEE (reference sequence). This CDR3 has 16 amino acids. This CDR3 is CASSLAIAGGTDTQYF. The CDR3 DNA reads TGTGCCAGCAGCTTGGCCATAGCGGGCGGGACAGATACGCAGTATTTT.